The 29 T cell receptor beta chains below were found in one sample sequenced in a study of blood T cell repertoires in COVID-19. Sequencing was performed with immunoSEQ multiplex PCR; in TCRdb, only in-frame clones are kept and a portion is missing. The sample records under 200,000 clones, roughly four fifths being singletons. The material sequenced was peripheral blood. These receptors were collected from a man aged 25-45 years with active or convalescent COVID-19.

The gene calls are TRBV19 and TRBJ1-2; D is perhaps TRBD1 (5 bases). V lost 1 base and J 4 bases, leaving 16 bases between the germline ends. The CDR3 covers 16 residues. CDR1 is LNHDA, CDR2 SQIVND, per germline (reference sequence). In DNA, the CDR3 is TGTGCCAGTAGTATAGCTTCCAGGGTTGAATTCTATGGCTACACCTTC. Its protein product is CASSIASRVEFYGYTF.

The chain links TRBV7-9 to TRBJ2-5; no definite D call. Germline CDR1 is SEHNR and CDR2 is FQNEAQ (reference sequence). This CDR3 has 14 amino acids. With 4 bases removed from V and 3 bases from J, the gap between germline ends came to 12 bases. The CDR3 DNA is TGTGCCAGCAGCTCGGCAGGCCCCGAAGAGACCCAGTACTTC. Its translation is CASSSAGPEETQYF.

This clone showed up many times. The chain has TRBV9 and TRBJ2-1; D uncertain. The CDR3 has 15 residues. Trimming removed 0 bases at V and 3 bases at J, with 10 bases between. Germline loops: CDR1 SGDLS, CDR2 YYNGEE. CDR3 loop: CASSVGYRLYNEQFF. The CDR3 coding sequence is TGTGCCAGCAGCGTAGGTTACCGACTCTACAATGAGCAGTTCTTC.

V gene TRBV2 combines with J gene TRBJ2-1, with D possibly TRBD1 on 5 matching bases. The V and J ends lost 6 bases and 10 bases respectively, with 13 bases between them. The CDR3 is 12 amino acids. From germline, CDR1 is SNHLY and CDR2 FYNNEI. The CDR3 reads CASRGDSSEQFF. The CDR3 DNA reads TGTGCCAGCAGAGGGGATTCCTCAGAGCAGTTCTTC.

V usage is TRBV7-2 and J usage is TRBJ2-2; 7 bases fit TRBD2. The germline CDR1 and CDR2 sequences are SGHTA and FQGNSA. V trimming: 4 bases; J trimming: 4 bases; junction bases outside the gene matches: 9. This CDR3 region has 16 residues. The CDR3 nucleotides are TGTGCCAGCAGCTCCCCCGGACTAGAGGTCACCGGGGAGCTGTTTTTT. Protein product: CASSSPGLEVTGELFF.

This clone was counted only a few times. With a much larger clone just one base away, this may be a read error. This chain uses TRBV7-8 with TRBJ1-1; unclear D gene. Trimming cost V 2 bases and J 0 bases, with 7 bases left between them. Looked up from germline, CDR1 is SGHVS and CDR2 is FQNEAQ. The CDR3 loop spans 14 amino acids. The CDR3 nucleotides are TGTGCCAGCAGCTTATCAAACATGAACACTGAAGCTTTCTTT. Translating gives CASSLSNMNTEAFF.

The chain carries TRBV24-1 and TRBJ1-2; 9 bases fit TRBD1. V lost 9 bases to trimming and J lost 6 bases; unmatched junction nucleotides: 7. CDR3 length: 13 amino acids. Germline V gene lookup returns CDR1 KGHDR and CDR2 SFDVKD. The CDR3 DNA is TGTGCCACCGCCGGGACAGGGTTTGATGGCTACACCTTC. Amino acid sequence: CATAGTGFDGYTF.

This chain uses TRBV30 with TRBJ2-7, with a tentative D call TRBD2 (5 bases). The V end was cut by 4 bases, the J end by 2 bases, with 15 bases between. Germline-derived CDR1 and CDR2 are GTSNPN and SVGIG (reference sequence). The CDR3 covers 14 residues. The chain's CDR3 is CAWTRPSQAYEQYF. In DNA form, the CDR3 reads TGTGCCTGGACGAGGCCTAGCCAGGCCTACGAGCAGTACTTC.

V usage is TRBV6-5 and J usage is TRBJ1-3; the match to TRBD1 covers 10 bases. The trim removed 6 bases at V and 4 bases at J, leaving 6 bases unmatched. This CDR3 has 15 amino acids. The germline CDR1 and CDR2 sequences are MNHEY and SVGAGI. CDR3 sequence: CASSLDRGQGNTIYF. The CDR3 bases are TGTGCCAGCAGCCTAGACAGGGGGCAAGGAAACACCATATATTTT.

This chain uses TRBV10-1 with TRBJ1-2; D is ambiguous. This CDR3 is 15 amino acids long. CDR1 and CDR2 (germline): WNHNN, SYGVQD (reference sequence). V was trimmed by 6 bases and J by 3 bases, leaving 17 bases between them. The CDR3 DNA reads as TGCGCCAGCAGCCCCGACAATCTAAAGGACTATGGCTACACCTTC. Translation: CASSPDNLKDYGYTF.

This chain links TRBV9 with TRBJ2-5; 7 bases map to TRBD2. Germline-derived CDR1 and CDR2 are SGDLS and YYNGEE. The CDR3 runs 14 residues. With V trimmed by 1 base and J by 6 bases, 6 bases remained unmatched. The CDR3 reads CASSVRGLDQTQYF. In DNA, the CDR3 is TGTGCCAGCAGCGTAAGAGGACTAGATCAGACCCAGTACTTC.

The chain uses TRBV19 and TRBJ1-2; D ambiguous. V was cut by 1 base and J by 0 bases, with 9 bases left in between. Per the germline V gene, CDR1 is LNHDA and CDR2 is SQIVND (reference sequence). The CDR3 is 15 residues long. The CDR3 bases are TGTGCCAGTAGTATAGGAGCGGCTGCTAACTATGGCTACACCTTC. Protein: CASSIGAAANYGYTF. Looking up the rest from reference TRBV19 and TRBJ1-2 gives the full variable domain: DGGITQSPKYLFRKEGQNVTLSCEQNLNHDAMYWYRQDPGQGLRLIYYSQIVNDFQKGDIAEGYSVSREKKESFPLTVTSAQKNPTAFYLCASSIGAAANYGYTFGSGTRLTVV.

The CDR3 DNA reads TGTGCCAGCAGCTTAGATCGGGGGTTGAACACTGAAGCTTTCTTT. Its translation: CASSLDRGLNTEAFF. This sequence joins TRBV7-2 and TRBJ1-1, with D possibly matching TRBD1 (5 bases). Germline loops: CDR1 SGHTA, CDR2 FQGNSA. The V end was cut by 1 base, the J end by 0 bases, with 9 bases between. There are 15 residues in the CDR3. The full variable domain, rest sourced from reference TRBV7-2 and TRBJ1-1, is GAGVSQSPSNKVTEKGKDVELRCDPISGHTALYWYRQSLGQGLEFLIYFQGNSAPDKSGLPSDRFSAERTGGSVSTLTIQRTQQEDSAVYLCASSLDRGLNTEAFFGQGTRLTVV.

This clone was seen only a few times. The CDR3 region is CATSSRTGNDQPQHF. The CDR3 DNA reads TGTGCCACCAGCAGCCGGACAGGGAATGATCAGCCCCAGCATTTT. The chain uses TRBV15 and TRBJ1-5; 8 positions agree with TRBD1. Germline V lookup: CDR1 LNHNV, CDR2 YYDKDF (reference sequence). V was pared by 3 bases and J by 5 bases, with 6 bases of the junction left unmatched. The CDR3 sequence is 15 residues long.

The DNA of the CDR3 is TGTGCCAGCAGCTTAGCGTCGAAGGGGAGGCCTGAAGCTTTCTTT. Its protein is CASSLASKGRPEAFF. The V gene is TRBV7-6, the J gene TRBJ1-1; maybe TRBD1 (5 bases). The ends were cut back, 0 bases at V and 6 bases at J, with 14 bases in the middle. CDR3 size: 15 residues. From germline, CDR1 is SGHVS and CDR2 FNYEAQ.

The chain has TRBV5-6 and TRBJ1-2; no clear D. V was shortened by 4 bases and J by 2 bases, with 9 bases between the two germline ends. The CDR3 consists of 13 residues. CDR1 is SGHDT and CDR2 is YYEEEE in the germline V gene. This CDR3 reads CASSGTGNYGYTF. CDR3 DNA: TGTGCCAGCAGCGGAACGGGGAACTATGGCTACACCTTC.

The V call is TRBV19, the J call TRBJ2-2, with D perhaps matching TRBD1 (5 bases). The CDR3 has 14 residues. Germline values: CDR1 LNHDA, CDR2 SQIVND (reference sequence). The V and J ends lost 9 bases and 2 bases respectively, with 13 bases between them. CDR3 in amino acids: CASQGAANTGELFF. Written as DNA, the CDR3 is TGTGCCAGCCAAGGGGCGGCCAACACCGGGGAGCTGTTTTTT.

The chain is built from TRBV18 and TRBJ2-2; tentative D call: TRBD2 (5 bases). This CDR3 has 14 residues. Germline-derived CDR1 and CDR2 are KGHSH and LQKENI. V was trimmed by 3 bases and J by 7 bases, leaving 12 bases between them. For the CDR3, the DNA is TGTGCCAGCTCACCTGAGGGCGTCCTCGGGGAGCTGTTTTTT. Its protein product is CASSPEGVLGELFF. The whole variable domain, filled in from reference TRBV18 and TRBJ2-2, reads NAGVMQNPRHLVRRRGQEARLRCSPMKGHSHVYWYRQLPEEGLKFMVYLQKENIIDESGMPKERFSAEFPKEGPSILRIQQVVRGDSAAYFCASSPEGVLGELFFGEGSRLTVL.

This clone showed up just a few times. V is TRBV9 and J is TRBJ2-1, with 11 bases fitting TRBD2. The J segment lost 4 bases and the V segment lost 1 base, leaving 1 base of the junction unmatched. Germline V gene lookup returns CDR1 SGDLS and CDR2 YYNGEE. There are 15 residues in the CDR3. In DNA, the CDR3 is TGTGCCAGCAGCGTAATAGCGGGGGGGTACAATGAGCAGTTCTTC. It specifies CASSVIAGGYNEQFF.

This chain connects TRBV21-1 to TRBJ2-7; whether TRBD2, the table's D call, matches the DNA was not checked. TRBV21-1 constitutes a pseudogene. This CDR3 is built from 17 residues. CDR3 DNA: TGTGCCAGCAGCAAGAATGCTAGCGGGGGATTATCCTACGAGCAGTACGTC. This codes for CASSKNASGGLSYEQYV.

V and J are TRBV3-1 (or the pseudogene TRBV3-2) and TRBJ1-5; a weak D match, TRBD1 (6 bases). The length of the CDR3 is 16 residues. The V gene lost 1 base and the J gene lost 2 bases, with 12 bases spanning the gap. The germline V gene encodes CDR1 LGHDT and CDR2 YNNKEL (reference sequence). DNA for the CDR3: TGTGCCAGCAGCCAAGCTCGGTCAGGGGGCAATCAGCCCCAGCATTTT. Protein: CASSQARSGGNQPQHF.

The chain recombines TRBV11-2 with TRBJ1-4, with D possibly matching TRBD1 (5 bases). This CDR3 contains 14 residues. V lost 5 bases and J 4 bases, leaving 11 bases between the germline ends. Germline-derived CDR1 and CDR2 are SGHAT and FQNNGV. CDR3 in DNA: TGTGCCAGCAGCCAGGGACTCTTTAATGAAAAACTGTTTTTT. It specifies CASSQGLFNEKLFF. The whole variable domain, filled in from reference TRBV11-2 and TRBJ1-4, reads EAGVAQSPRYKIIEKRQSVAFWCNPISGHATLYWYQQILGQGPKLLIQFQNNGVVDDSQLPKDRFSAERLKGVDSTLKIQPAKLEDSAVYLCASSQGLFNEKLFFGSGTQLSVL.

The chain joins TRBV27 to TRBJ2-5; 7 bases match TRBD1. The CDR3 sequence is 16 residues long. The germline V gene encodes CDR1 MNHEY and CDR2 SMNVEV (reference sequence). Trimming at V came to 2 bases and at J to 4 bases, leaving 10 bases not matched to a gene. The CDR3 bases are TGTGCCAGCAGTTTAGTATACAACAGGGGAGTAGAGACCCAGTACTTC. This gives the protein CASSLVYNRGVETQYF.

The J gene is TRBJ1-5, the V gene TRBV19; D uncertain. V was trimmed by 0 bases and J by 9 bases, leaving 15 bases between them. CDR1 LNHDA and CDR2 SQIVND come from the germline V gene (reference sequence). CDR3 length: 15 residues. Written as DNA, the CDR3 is TGTGCCAGTAGTATAGATGTGGGTCACAGCCGGCCCCAGCATTTT. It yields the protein CASSIDVGHSRPQHF.

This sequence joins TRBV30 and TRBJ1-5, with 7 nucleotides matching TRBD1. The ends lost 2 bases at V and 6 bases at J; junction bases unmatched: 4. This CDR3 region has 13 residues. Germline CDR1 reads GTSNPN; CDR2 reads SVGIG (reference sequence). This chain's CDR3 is CAWSLGGLQPQHF. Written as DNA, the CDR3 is TGTGCCTGGAGTCTAGGGGGCCTTCAGCCCCAGCATTTT.

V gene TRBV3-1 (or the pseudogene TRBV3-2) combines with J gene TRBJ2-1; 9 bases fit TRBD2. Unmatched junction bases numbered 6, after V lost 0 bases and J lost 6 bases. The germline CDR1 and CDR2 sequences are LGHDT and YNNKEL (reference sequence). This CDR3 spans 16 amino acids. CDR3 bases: TGTGCCAGCAGCCAAGATTGGGCGGGGGGGTCCAATGAGCAGTTCTTC. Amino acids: CASSQDWAGGSNEQFF.

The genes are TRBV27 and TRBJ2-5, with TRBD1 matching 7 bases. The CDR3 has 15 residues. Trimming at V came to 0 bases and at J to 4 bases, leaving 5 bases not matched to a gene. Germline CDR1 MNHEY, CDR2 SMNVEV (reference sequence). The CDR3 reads CASSLSQGSRETQYF. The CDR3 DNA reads TGTGCCAGCAGTTTATCACAGGGGAGTCGAGAGACCCAGTACTTC.

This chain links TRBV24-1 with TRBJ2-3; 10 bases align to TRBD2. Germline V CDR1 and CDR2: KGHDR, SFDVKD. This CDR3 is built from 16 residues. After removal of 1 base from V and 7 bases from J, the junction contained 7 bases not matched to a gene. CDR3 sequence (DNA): TGTGCCACCAGTGATTTAGTAGCGGGAGGAGGGAATACGCAGTATTTT. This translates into CATSDLVAGGGNTQYF.

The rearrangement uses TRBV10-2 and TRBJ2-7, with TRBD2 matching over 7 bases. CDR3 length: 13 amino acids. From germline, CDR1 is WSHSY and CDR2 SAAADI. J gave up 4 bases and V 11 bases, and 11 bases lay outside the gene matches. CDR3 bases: TGCGCCCTCGGAGTGGGGGAGGGTTACGAGCAGTACTTC. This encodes CALGVGEGYEQYF.